The 28 T cell receptor beta chains presented below share a single source sample, sequenced in a study of cytomegalovirus exposure and HLA in healthy donors. PCR primers comprised 60 Vbeta and 13 Jbeta primers. TCRdb keeps only in-frame clones here, not all; method: immunoSEQ multiplex PCR. The table records about 150,000 clones, roughly 74% of them present only once. Sequencing was performed on PBMCs. Receptor source: a young man in good health and CMV-seronegative.

The chain recombines TRBV6-6 with TRBJ1-6; unclear D gene. V lost 5 bases and J lost 5, with 10 bases in between. CDR1 MNHNY and CDR2 SVGAGI come from the germline V gene (reference sequence). The CDR3 extends over 14 amino acids. The CDR3 reads CASSPPSDNSPLHF. The CDR3 coding sequence is TGTGCCAGCAGTCCCCCATCGGATAATTCACCCCTCCACTTT.

The V gene is TRBV6-6, the J gene TRBJ2-5; TRBD1 is a possible D gene (5 bases). CDR1 and CDR2 (germline): MNHNY, SVGAGI (reference sequence). The germline V and J ends were trimmed by 0 bases and 6 bases, with 8 bases remaining between them. The CDR3 runs 13 residues. CDR3 region: CASSYSGVQTQYF. The CDR3 region has the DNA TGTGCCAGCAGTTACTCAGGGGTCCAGACCCAGTACTTC.

The gene calls are TRBV5-1 and TRBJ2-3; 7 positions agree with TRBD1. Germline-derived CDR1 and CDR2 are SGHRS and YFSETQ. The CDR3 extends over 14 amino acids. V shed 5 bases, J shed 1 base, and the junction held 4 bases outside the gene matches. The CDR3 DNA reads TGCGCCAGCAGAGGGACAGCCGGCACAGATACGCAGTATTTT. Translated: CASRGTAGTDTQYF.

In this sample, this clone turned up a few times. J is TRBJ1-5 and V is TRBV6-1; no clear D gene. CDR3 length: 15 residues. Germline values: CDR1 MNHNS, CDR2 SASEGT. Trimming shortened V by 3 bases and J by 6 bases, and 15 bases separated the two germline ends. As DNA, the CDR3 is TGTGCCAGCAGTGAGGGGTTGGTGGCGGGTCAGCCCCAGCATTTT. This sequence encodes CASSEGLVAGQPQHF.

The chain is built from TRBV28 and TRBJ2-7; 10 nucleotides agree with TRBD1. The germline gives CDR1 MDHEN, CDR2 SYDVKM. This CDR3 is 14 amino acids long. The junction had 10 bases not matched to a gene; V was cut back by 8 bases and J by 6 bases. In DNA, the CDR3 is TGTGCCAGCGGTGCCCGGGACAGGGGATCCGAGCAGTACGTC. Its protein product is CASGARDRGSEQYV.

As to this clone: Other DNA sequences within the sample encode an identical CDR3. The V and J genes are TRBV7-9 and TRBJ1-2; 9 bases align to TRBD1. Trimming cost V 5 bases and J 7 bases; bases outside gene matches: 5. In germline, CDR1 is SEHNR, CDR2 FQNEAQ (reference sequence). This CDR3 comprises 13 residues. This chain's CDR3 is CASSPGQGGGYTF. The CDR3 region has the DNA TGTGCCAGCAGCCCGGGACAGGGTGGTGGCTACACCTTC.

The V and J genes are TRBV25-1 and TRBJ1-3; TRBD1 is a possible D gene (5 bases). This CDR3 contains 15 residues. Deletions cut 2 bases from V and 4 bases from J, with 12 bases between. Germline V gene lookup returns CDR1 MGHDK and CDR2 SYGVNS. For the CDR3, the DNA is TGTGCCAGCAGTGAACAGGGATATGCCGGAAACACCATATATTTT. Its protein is CASSEQGYAGNTIYF.

J is TRBJ2-3 and V is TRBV27, with 12 bases fitting TRBD2. CDR1 is MNHEY and CDR2 is SMNVEV in the germline V gene (reference sequence). V lost 6 bases and J lost 2; bases outside the gene matches: 15. The CDR3 covers 19 residues. The CDR3 nucleotides read TGTGCCAGCAGCCAGGGCTCACCGACTAGCGGGGGTGTCACAGATACGCAGTATTTT. Residues: CASSQGSPTSGGVTDTQYF.

The chain is built from TRBV5-1 and TRBJ1-1; D perhaps matches TRBD1 (6 bases). V lost 4 bases, J lost 4 bases, and 14 bases lay in between. This CDR3 spans 14 amino acids. From germline, CDR1 is SGHRS and CDR2 YFSETQ. The CDR3 sequence: CASSPLQGFTEAFF. In DNA, the CDR3 is TGCGCCAGCAGCCCTCTACAGGGTTTCACTGAAGCTTTCTTT.

The chain combines TRBV15 with TRBJ2-7, with TRBD2 identical over 11 bases. The germline V gene has CDR1 LNHNV and CDR2 YYDKDF (reference sequence). The CDR3 runs 18 residues. Unmatched junction bases numbered 11, after V lost 0 bases and J lost 4 bases. This chain's CDR3 is CATSRDLSGGASDYEQYV. The DNA of the CDR3 is TGTGCCACCAGCAGAGACCTTAGCGGGGGGGCCTCCGATTACGAGCAGTACGTC.

A note on this clone: Here the CDR3 omits its conserved ending phenylalanine or tryptophan, so a read error is the likely source. The chain uses TRBV6-5 and TRBJ1-2; D perhaps matches TRBD1 (5 bases). The germline V gene encodes CDR1 MNHEY and CDR2 SVGAGI. The CDR3 is 16 amino acids. The V end was cut by 2 bases, the J end by 0 bases, with 13 bases between. DNA for the CDR3: TGTGCCAGCAGTTACAGGGGAACCCTACCTAACTATGGCTACACCCTC. Translating gives CASSYRGTLPNYGYTL.

This clone was detected only a few times. The chain uses TRBV6-6 and TRBJ2-5; 7 nucleotides line up with TRBD1. The CDR3 sequence is 16 residues long. The ends lost 6 bases at V and 2 bases at J; junction bases unmatched: 12. Germline V gene data show CDR1 as MNHNY and CDR2 as SVGAGI (reference sequence). CDR3 loop: CASSLIKRDRQETQYF. The DNA of the CDR3 is TGTGCCAGCAGCCTTATCAAACGGGACAGACAAGAGACCCAGTACTTC.

CDR3 loop: CASSFGRVGNIQYF. In nucleotides, the CDR3 is TGTGCCAGCAGTTTTGGCAGGGTTGGAAACATTCAGTACTTC. The chain recombines TRBV28 with TRBJ2-4; TRBD1 is a possible D gene (5 bases). The CDR3 has 14 amino acids. Germline CDR1 and CDR2: MDHEN and SYDVKM. Deletions cut 3 bases from V and 6 bases from J, with 12 bases between.

CDR3 nucleotide sequence: TGTGCCAGCAGCTGGGGGGGGACAGGGGACGAGCAGTACTTC. The encoded protein is CASSWGGTGDEQYF. The chain combines TRBV5-5 with TRBJ2-7, with 10 bases matching TRBD1. Germline CDR1 reads SGHKS; CDR2 reads YYEKEE (reference sequence). The trim removed 3 bases at V and 5 bases at J, leaving 5 bases unmatched. The CDR3 is made up of 14 amino acids. The variable domain in full, completed from reference TRBV5-5 and TRBJ2-7, reads DAGVTQSPTHLIKTRGQQVTLRCSPISGHKSVSWYQQVLGQGPQFIFQYYEKEERGRGNFPDRFSARQFPNYSSELNVNALLLGDSALYLCASSWGGTGDEQYFGPGTRLTVT.

This rearrangement joins TRBV18 to TRBJ2-1; TRBD1 aligns across 10 bases. In germline, CDR1 is KGHSH, CDR2 LQKENI. The CDR3 runs 14 residues. The V segment lost 4 bases and the J segment 7 bases; nucleotides outside the gene matches: 4. The CDR3 DNA sequence: TGTGCCAGCTCACAAGGGACAGGGGCGAATGAGCAGTTCTTC. Encoded protein: CASSQGTGANEQFF.

The chain combines TRBV19 with TRBJ1-4; TRBD1 aligns across 8 bases. Trimming at V came to 8 bases and at J to 4 bases, leaving 3 bases not matched to a gene. The CDR3 is 13 residues long. The germline CDR1 and CDR2 sequences are LNHDA and SQIVND (reference sequence). This CDR3 reads CASQGQVNEKLFF. CDR3 DNA: TGTGCCAGTCAGGGACAGGTTAATGAAAAACTGTTTTTT.

Remarks on this clone: This sequence may be a read error, since a much larger clone differs from it by one base. The chain employs TRBV4-2 and TRBJ1-4, with D tentatively TRBD1 (5 bases). Per germline, CDR1 LGHNA and CDR2 YNFKEQ. Trimming cost V 0 bases and J 0 bases, with 17 bases left between them. This CDR3 region has 19 residues. Here the CDR3 DNA reads TGTGCCAGCAGCCAAGATGACAGCCAGAATCCTGCAACTAATGAAAAACTGTTTTTT. This encodes CASSQDDSQNPATNEKLFF.

This clone has more than one count but fewer than ten. V gene TRBV28 combines with J gene TRBJ1-1; D remains unclear. Looked up from germline, CDR1 is MDHEN and CDR2 is SYDVKM. V was pared by 4 bases and J by 1 base, with 10 bases between. This CDR3 has 14 residues. As DNA, the CDR3 is TGTGCCAGCAGTTCCACCTACAGGAACACTGAAGCTTTCTTT. As protein: CASSSTYRNTEAFF.

This clone was counted once. The chain couples TRBV7-9 to TRBJ2-1, with D maybe TRBD1 (5 bases). V was trimmed by 3 bases and J by 5 bases, leaving 14 bases between them. The germline V gene has CDR1 SEHNR and CDR2 FQNEAQ (reference sequence). This CDR3 is 15 amino acids long. The CDR3 DNA is TGTGCCAGCAGCTTGATAAGAGACAGCAACAATGAGCAGTTCTTC. This sequence encodes CASSLIRDSNNEQFF.

This sequence joins TRBV6-5 and TRBJ2-2, with TRBD1 identical over 8 bases. Looked up from germline, CDR1 is MNHEY and CDR2 is SVGAGI. The J segment lost 4 bases and the V segment lost 4 bases, leaving 5 bases of the junction unmatched. The CDR3 is made up of 15 amino acids. CDR3 loop: CASSWSGGITGELFF. CDR3 nucleotides: TGTGCCAGCAGTTGGTCAGGGGGCATCACCGGGGAGCTGTTTTTT.

This clone was seen a single time. J is TRBJ2-2 and V is TRBV5-1; D is undetermined. V was cut by 5 bases and J by 1 base, with 12 bases left in between. Germline assignment: CDR1 SGHRS and CDR2 YFSETQ. The CDR3 spans 15 residues. The CDR3, as DNA: TGCGCCAGCAGGCCTTCCTTAGTGAACACCGGGGAGCTGTTTTTT. This sequence encodes CASRPSLVNTGELFF.

This chain joins TRBV7-2 and TRBJ1-2, with D perhaps TRBD1 (6 bases). Germline V gives CDR1 SGHTA, CDR2 FQGNSA. The V end lost 5 bases, the J end lost 3 bases, and 16 bases lay between the germline ends. This CDR3 spans 15 amino acids. CDR3: CASSPRQEVYYGYTF. CDR3 nucleotides: TGTGCCAGCAGCCCGAGACAGGAGGTTTACTATGGCTACACCTTC.

This rearrangement joins TRBV7-2 to TRBJ1-1; D call uncertain. The CDR3 extends over 13 amino acids. Between the trimmed V and J ends, which lost 1 base and 9 bases, there was a span of 12 bases. Germline CDR1 is SGHTA and CDR2 is FQGNSA. CDR3 coding DNA: TGTGCCAGCAGCTTAGGCCGACTGCTGAAAGCTTTCTTT. It codes for CASSLGRLLKAFF.

This chain links TRBV10-1 with TRBJ2-3, with 7 bases fitting TRBD2. Looked up from germline, CDR1 is WNHNN and CDR2 is SYGVQD (reference sequence). The CDR3 length is 13 residues. The V segment lost 6 bases and the J segment 5 bases; nucleotides outside the gene matches: 5. The CDR3 DNA reads TGCGCCAGCAGAAGCGGGGCTGTAGATACGCAGTATTTT. Translation gives CASRSGAVDTQYF.

The rearrangement links TRBV19 to TRBJ2-2; D remains ambiguous. CDR1 LNHDA and CDR2 SQIVND come from the germline V gene (reference sequence). The CDR3 consists of 15 residues. Trimming removed 1 base at V and 0 bases at J, with 6 bases between. This chain's CDR3 is CASSIVAANTGELFF. Here the CDR3 DNA reads TGTGCCAGTAGTATAGTAGCCGCGAACACCGGGGAGCTGTTTTTT.

The genes are TRBV13 and TRBJ2-5; D remains ambiguous. Germline CDR1 reads PRHDT; CDR2 reads FYEKMQ (reference sequence). V lost 5 bases and J lost 5, with 6 bases in between. The CDR3 extends over 11 amino acids. The chain's CDR3 is CASSALETQYF. Written as DNA, the CDR3 is TGTGCCAGCAGCGCACTGGAGACCCAGTACTTC.

This clone was seen a handful of times. The chain links TRBV5-5 to TRBJ1-6; D remains ambiguous. Germline lookup yields CDR1 SGHKS and CDR2 YYEKEE (reference sequence). With 4 bases removed from V and 9 bases from J, the gap between germline ends came to 14 bases. The CDR3 loop spans 14 amino acids. The CDR3 sequence: CASSNPGGGSPLHF. Here the CDR3 DNA reads TGTGCCAGCAGCAATCCAGGAGGTGGTTCACCCCTCCACTTT.

The sample holds a few counts of this clone. This rearrangement joins TRBV4-2 to TRBJ2-2, with TRBD2 matching 7 bases. With V trimmed by 8 bases and J by 1 base, 4 bases remained unmatched. CDR3 length: 14 residues. From germline, CDR1 is LGHNA and CDR2 YNFKEQ. CDR3 bases: TGTGCCAGCGCTTCTAGCGGGAACACCGGGGAGCTGTTTTTT. As protein: CASASSGNTGELFF.